These T cell receptor beta chains were read from a single sample in a study of blood T cell repertoires in COVID-19. TCRdb's copy holds only in-frame clones and misses some; the assay was immunoSEQ multiplex PCR. The table shows 100,000 to 150,000 clones, with around 89% occurring only once. Sequenced material: peripheral blood. These receptors all stem from a human donor in a cohort sampled during active COVID-19. Each CDR3 is given without its conserved first and last residue.

v_gene: TRBV5-1
j_gene: TRBJ1-2
CDR3aa: ASSSWDRGNYGYT

v_gene: TRBV5-6
j_gene: TRBJ2-1
CDR3aa: ASSRTSGSLSYNEQF

v_gene: TRBV24-1
j_gene: TRBJ2-1
CDR3aa: ATSDFGGGGYNEQF

v_gene: TRBV7-9
j_gene: TRBJ2-5
CDR3aa: ASSWETLQETQY

v_gene: TRBV19
j_gene: TRBJ2-2
CDR3aa: ASKEEGNGELF

v_gene: TRBV9
j_gene: TRBJ2-2
CDR3aa: ASSVEAGTLASGELF

v_gene: TRBV7-2
j_gene: TRBJ2-7
CDR3aa: ASSFWTKTYEQY

v_gene: TRBV6-5
j_gene: TRBJ1-2
CDR3aa: ASGTGGYGYT

v_gene: TRBV7-6
j_gene: TRBJ2-1
CDR3aa: ASSPGTSAYNEQF

v_gene: TRBV6-5
j_gene: TRBJ2-3
CDR3aa: ASSSYTDTQY

v_gene: TRBV5-1
j_gene: TRBJ2-7
CDR3aa: ASSLATRQSQY

v_gene: TRBV14
j_gene: TRBJ2-3
CDR3aa: ASRRGGMGDTQY

v_gene: TRBV9
j_gene: TRBJ2-2
CDR3aa: ASSVGLAGGPSGELF

v_gene: TRBV7-9
j_gene: TRBJ1-2
CDR3aa: ASSIQRGIDYGYT

v_gene: TRBV7-9
j_gene: TRBJ2-5
CDR3aa: ASSFQPGLAGGMVKTQY

v_gene: TRBV29-1
j_gene: TRBJ2-1
CDR3aa: SVLGGLAGGNEQF

v_gene: TRBV4-1
j_gene: TRBJ2-2
CDR3aa: ASSQSQGGTGELF

v_gene: TRBV10-3
j_gene: TRBJ2-7
CDR3aa: AISEIARETSYEQY

v_gene: TRBV5-1
j_gene: TRBJ2-1
CDR3aa: ASSLRRFVDNEQF

v_gene: TRBV12-1
j_gene: TRBJ2-4
CDR3aa: ASSFGLAKNIQY

v_gene: TRBV6-5
j_gene: TRBJ2-1
CDR3aa: ASRPPQGGMEQF

v_gene: TRBV19
j_gene: TRBJ2-7
CDR3aa: ASSPSLTGGDEQY

v_gene: TRBV5-1
j_gene: TRBJ1-2
CDR3aa: ASSWGQGAYGHT

v_gene: TRBV21-1
j_gene: TRBJ2-1
CDR3aa: ASSPTGTGAYNEQF

v_gene: TRBV11-2
j_gene: TRBJ2-3
CDR3aa: ASSYEGQRYTDTQY

v_gene: TRBV5-1
j_gene: TRBJ2-6
CDR3aa: ASSWGTSSGANVLT

v_gene: TRBV3-1/TRBV3-2
j_gene: TRBJ1-1
CDR3aa: ASSEDRAGNTEAF

v_gene: TRBV7-9
j_gene: TRBJ1-1
CDR3aa: ASSPSGGTEAF

v_gene: TRBV11-3
j_gene: TRBJ2-1
CDR3aa: ASSFGRDYDNEQF

v_gene: TRBV5-1
j_gene: TRBJ2-5
CDR3aa: ASSLGQGETQY

v_gene: TRBV14
j_gene: TRBJ1-4
CDR3aa: ASSQDVRGLLI

v_gene: TRBV29-1
j_gene: TRBJ2-7
CDR3aa: SVDIAGTYEQY

v_gene: TRBV15
j_gene: TRBJ2-7
CDR3aa: ATSRDRVYEQY

v_gene: TRBV5-4
j_gene: TRBJ2-1
CDR3aa: ASSLGTSGGYNEQF

v_gene: TRBV10-3
j_gene: TRBJ1-2
CDR3aa: ATLAGQGSRISNYGYT

v_gene: TRBV24-1
j_gene: TRBJ2-1
CDR3aa: ATSSGTNNEQF

v_gene: TRBV4-2
j_gene: TRBJ2-3
CDR3aa: ASSQELAEDTQY

v_gene: TRBV10-1
j_gene: TRBJ2-3
CDR3aa: ASSEWRWDTQY

v_gene: TRBV28
j_gene: TRBJ2-6
CDR3aa: ASSLRTGRGAGANVLT

v_gene: TRBV7-9
j_gene: TRBJ2-7
CDR3aa: ASSPEESTGKSYEQY

v_gene: TRBV7-9
j_gene: TRBJ1-1
CDR3aa: ASSLSGNTEAF

v_gene: TRBV28
j_gene: TRBJ1-1
CDR3aa: ASNKGGGVYGEAF

v_gene: TRBV19
j_gene: TRBJ2-7
CDR3aa: ASSIAPRGEQY

v_gene: TRBV6-5
j_gene: TRBJ1-2
CDR3aa: ASSYSTSSNYGYT

v_gene: TRBV19
j_gene: TRBJ1-5
CDR3aa: ASGYRGNQPQH

v_gene: TRBV5-4
j_gene: TRBJ2-3
CDR3aa: ASSLNRDYRTDTQY

v_gene: TRBV5-1
j_gene: TRBJ1-1
CDR3aa: ASSLAVGTGGRLSTEAF

v_gene: TRBV2
j_gene: TRBJ2-2
CDR3aa: ASSRLAGGPGELF

v_gene: TRBV10-3
j_gene: TRBJ2-5
CDR3aa: AIRGESETQY

v_gene: TRBV5-4
j_gene: TRBJ2-3
CDR3aa: ASSSLGQESDTQY

v_gene: TRBV2
j_gene: TRBJ1-4
CDR3aa: ASSSGALNEKLF

v_gene: TRBV18
j_gene: TRBJ2-3
CDR3aa: ASSPVGLLAGGSDTQY

v_gene: TRBV3-1/TRBV3-2
j_gene: TRBJ2-7
CDR3aa: ASSQVVGGTSYEQY

v_gene: TRBV7-9
j_gene: TRBJ2-2
CDR3aa: ASSSQGPGELF

v_gene: TRBV3-1/TRBV3-2
j_gene: TRBJ2-7
CDR3aa: ASSPGLAGPSSYEQY